These T cell receptor beta chains were read from a single sample in a study of blood T cells in healthy people across ages. One entry per CDR3 protein, called by TCRdb with MiXCR from the 5' RACE reads. The data contain about 680,000 distinct CDR3 sequences, roughly 49% of them singletons. The source material was blood. These receptors were obtained from a woman aged 55-69 years in good health. The conserved cysteine and the conserved F or W are not part of the CDR3 here. Each record gives: J gene, clone size, V gene, CDR3 protein. A row's size may be missing; if present it is once, few, many or a size class.

TRBJ2-7 | NA | TRBV7-2 | ASGLSMREQY
TRBJ2-3 | NA | TRBV5-1 | ASSPAVSTDTQY
TRBJ1-2 | NA | TRBV7-8 | ASSGAQWLGYT
TRBJ2-3 | few | TRBV7-2 | ASSLNSGTNTQY
TRBJ2-3 | once | TRBV7-9 | ASSLNGGTPDTQY
TRBJ1-3 | NA | TRBV12-3/TRBV12-4 | ASSWGQGVNGNTIY
TRBJ2-6 | NA | TRBV7-9 | ASSLAEGGFSSGANVLT
TRBJ1-1 | NA | TRBV2 | ASSLRESTEAF
TRBJ2-1 | NA | TRBV28 | ASYGGDRGTYNEQF
TRBJ2-5 | NA | TRBV6-6 | ASRPREETQY
TRBJ2-5 | NA | TRBV12-3/TRBV12-4 | ASTFGGAGETQY
TRBJ2-7 | NA | TRBV5-6 | ASSPGTGQFYEQY
TRBJ2-7 | NA | TRBV4-2 | ASSLWETYEQY
NA | NA | TRBV7-6 | ASSSPPGQSYNEQF
TRBJ2-7 | NA | TRBV25-1 | ASSESLAGVYEQY
TRBJ1-3 | once | TRBV7-2 | ASSLAWRNTIY
TRBJ2-5 | NA | TRBV10-3 | AITGLAGGRETQY
TRBJ2-5 | NA | TRBV5-5 | ASSLGLIQETQY
NA | few | TRBV6-6 | ASSWTSGVPYEQY
TRBJ2-2 | NA | TRBV5-1 | ASSLASSGRAGELF
TRBJ2-6 | NA | TRBV5-6 | ASSSGTGGAGANVLT
TRBJ2-7 | NA | TRBV7-2 | ASSFYPSYEQY
TRBJ1-2 | NA | TRBV5-1 | ASSLGGQNYGYT
TRBJ2-7 | few | TRBV7-2 | ASSPIPGSSYEQY
TRBJ1-2 | once | TRBV2 | ASNPEGGDGYT
TRBJ1-1 | NA | TRBV12-3/TRBV12-4 | ASSSTGGQTEAF
TRBJ2-1 | few | TRBV10-3 | AIGLGAYNEQF
TRBJ1-1 | NA | TRBV29-1 | SVAFPAGFRTEAF
TRBJ1-4 | NA | TRBV18 | ASSLNTGRGEKLF
TRBJ2-1 | few | TRBV20-1 | SGSPREWGNEQF
TRBJ2-7 | NA | TRBV20-1 | SASYPSYEQY
TRBJ1-1 | NA | TRBV7-2 | ASSLYGTANTEAF
TRBJ2-3 | NA | TRBV20-1 | SAVDRGPDTQY
NA | NA | TRBV6-5 | ASRRTTHYEQY
TRBJ2-7 | NA | TRBV15 | ATSRDRDTTYEQY
TRBJ1-1 | NA | TRBV5-1 | ASSLGGVEAF
TRBJ2-5 | NA | TRBV4-2 | ASSRTDKSAAQY
TRBJ1-1 | NA | TRBV29-1 | SVVRGRDTEAF
TRBJ1-2 | NA | TRBV27 | ASSFAQGAQGCT
TRBJ2-1 | few | TRBV20-1 | SAWAHRGRGGNEQF
TRBJ2-3 | NA | TRBV5-1 | ASSLAYGGADTQY
NA | NA | TRBV6-2/TRBV6-3 | ASSYQSSPYEQY
TRBJ2-7 | NA | TRBV29-1 | SVETDGGYEQY
TRBJ1-2 | NA | TRBV5-6 | ASSLRPDVNYGYT
NA | few | TRBV20-1 | SAESTLATPYEQY
TRBJ2-1 | NA | TRBV28 | ASSLRIWASGRGGSYNEQF
TRBJ2-7 | NA | TRBV5-1 | ASSFGQGHYEQY
TRBJ2-7 | once | TRBV2 | ASGLAENNEQY
TRBJ1-6 | NA | TRBV27 | ASSLKGLGPYNSPLH
TRBJ1-4 | few | TRBV7-9 | ASSSQPEKLF
TRBJ2-1 | NA | TRBV7-2 | ASSPFGGRGKEQF
TRBJ2-4 | NA | TRBV18 | ASSPGQGENIQY
TRBJ2-3 | NA | TRBV3-1 | ASSQDLRRNGGPDTQY
TRBJ2-1 | NA | TRBV5-1 | ASSLLDNSYNEQF
TRBJ2-7 | few | TRBV4-3 | ASSIGTGTYEQY
TRBJ2-1 | NA | TRBV6-6 | ASSYPGLTYNEQF
TRBJ2-7 | many | TRBV28 | ASTGGSYEQY
TRBJ2-1 | NA | TRBV7-2 | ASSLHVGGGYSEQF
TRBJ2-3 | few | TRBV7-2 | ASSTGAGGQKDTQY